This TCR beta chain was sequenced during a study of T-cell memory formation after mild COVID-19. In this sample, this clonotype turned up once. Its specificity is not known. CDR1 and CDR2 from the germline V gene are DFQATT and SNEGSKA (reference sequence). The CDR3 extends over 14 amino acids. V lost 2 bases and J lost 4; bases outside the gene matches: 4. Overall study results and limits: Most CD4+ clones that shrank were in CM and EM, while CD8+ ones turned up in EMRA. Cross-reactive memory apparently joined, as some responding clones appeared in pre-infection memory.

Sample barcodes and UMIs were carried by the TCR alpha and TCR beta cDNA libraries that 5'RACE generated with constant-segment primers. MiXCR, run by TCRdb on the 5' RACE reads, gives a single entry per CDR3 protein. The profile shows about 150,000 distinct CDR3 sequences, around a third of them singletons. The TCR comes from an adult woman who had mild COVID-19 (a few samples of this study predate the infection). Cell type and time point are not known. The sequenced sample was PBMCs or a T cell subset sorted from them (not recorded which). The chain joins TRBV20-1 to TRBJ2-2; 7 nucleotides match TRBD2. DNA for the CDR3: TGCAGTGCTAGAACTAGCGCCGGCACCGGGGAGCTGTTTTTT. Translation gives CSARTSAGTGELFF.